This T cell receptor (beta chain) is from a study of shared clonotypes between healthy human individuals. The donors, healthy adults who were HIV-negative, had experienced no recent acute infections or vaccinations. Overall study findings and caveats: Estimated richness was generally greater in naive than memory subsets.

The CDR3 covers 15 residues. Germline loops: CDR1 SGHKS, CDR2 YYEKEE (reference sequence). Trimming left V 4 bases short and J 0 bases short, with 13 bases between. As processed by the authors: ImmunoSEQ output held junction-only sequences without quality scores, so filtering differed. This table comes from immunoSEQ multiplex PCR, and its TCRdb copy is limited to in-frame clones, with some not included. D and trimming were read from the DNA, whereas the V and J calls and clone size are those reported in that table. The sample consists of a few million clones, roughly 92% of them appearing once. About this clone itself: The target antigen is unknown.

This receptor was identified in a man between 18 and 29 years old in good health. Some clones in this sample may be carry-over from other donors' samples. What was sequenced was naive CD4+ T cells from PBMCs. Subset here: CD45RA+ positively selected. The J gene is TRBJ1-1, the V gene TRBV5-5; D is perhaps TRBD1 (5 bases). This CDR3 is CASSRGGVMNTEAFF. The CDR3 coding sequence is TGTGCCAGCAGCCGGGGGGGAGTTATGAACACTGAAGCTTTCTTT. Using reference TRBV5-5 and TRBJ1-1 for the parts outside the CDR3, the full variable domain is DAGVTQSPTHLIKTRGQQVTLRCSPISGHKSVSWYQQVLGQGPQFIFQYYEKEERGRGNFPDRFSARQFPNYSSELNVNALLLGDSALYLCASSRGGVMNTEAFFGQGTRLTVV.